This TCR beta chain was sequenced in a study of blood T cell repertoires in COVID-19. Sequenced by immunoSEQ multiplex PCR; TCRdb stores in-frame clones only, minus some. The sample holds 250,000 to 350,000 clones; roughly 91% are singletons and the top ten take 2.5% to 3.5%. The sequence was obtained from a woman in her forties or fifties who had been exposed to COVID-19. The material sequenced was PBMCs or T cells enriched from blood (not recorded which).

DNA for the CDR3: TGTGCCAGCAGTTACTCGACCGGACAGTGGTACACCTTC. This sequence encodes CASSYSTGQWYTF. The chain combines TRBV6-2 or TRBV6-3 with TRBJ1-2; D is perhaps TRBD1 (6 bases). V was pared by 0 bases and J by 11 bases, with 13 bases between. CDR1 and CDR2 (germline): MNHEY, SVGEGT. This CDR3 has 13 residues.